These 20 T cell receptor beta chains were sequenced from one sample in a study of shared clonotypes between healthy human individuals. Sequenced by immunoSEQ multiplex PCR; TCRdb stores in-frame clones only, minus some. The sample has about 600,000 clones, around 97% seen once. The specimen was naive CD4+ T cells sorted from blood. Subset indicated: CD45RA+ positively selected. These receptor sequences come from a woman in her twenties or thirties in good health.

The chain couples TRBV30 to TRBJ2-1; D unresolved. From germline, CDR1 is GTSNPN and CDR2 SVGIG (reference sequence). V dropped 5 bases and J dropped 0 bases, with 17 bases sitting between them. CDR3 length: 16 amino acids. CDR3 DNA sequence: TGTGCCTGGGCATTGTCTCGCCTGAGCTCCTACAATGAGCAGTTCTTC. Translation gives CAWALSRLSSYNEQFF.

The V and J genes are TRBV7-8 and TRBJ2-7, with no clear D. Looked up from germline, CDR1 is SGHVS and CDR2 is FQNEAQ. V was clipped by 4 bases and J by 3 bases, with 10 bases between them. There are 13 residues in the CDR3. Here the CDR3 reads CASSSRVGYEQYF. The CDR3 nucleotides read TGTGCCAGCAGCTCCCGAGTGGGCTACGAGCAGTACTTC. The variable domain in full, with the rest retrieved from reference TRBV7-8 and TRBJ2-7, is GAGVSQSPRYKVAKRGQDVALRCDPISGHVSLFWYQQALGQGPEFLTYFQNEAQLDKSGLPSDRFFAERPEGSVSTLKIQRTQQEDSAVYLCASSSRVGYEQYFGPGTRLTVT.

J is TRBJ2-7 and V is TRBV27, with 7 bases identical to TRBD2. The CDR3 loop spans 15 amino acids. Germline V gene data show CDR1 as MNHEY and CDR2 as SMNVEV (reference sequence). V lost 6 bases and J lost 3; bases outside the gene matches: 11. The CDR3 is CASRLAPSGGYEQYF. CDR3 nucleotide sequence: TGTGCCAGCAGACTGGCCCCTAGCGGAGGCTACGAGCAGTACTTC.

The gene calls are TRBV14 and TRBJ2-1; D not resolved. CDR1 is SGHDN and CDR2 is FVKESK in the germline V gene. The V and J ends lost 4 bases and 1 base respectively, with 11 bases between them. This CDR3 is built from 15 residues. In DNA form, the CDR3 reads TGTGCCAGCAGCCGACGGGCCCAATCCTACAATGAGCAGTTCTTC. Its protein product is CASSRRAQSYNEQFF.

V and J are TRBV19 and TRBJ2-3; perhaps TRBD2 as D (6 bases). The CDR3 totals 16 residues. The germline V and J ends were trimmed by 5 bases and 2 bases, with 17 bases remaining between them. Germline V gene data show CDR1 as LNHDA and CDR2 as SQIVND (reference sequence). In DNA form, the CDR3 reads TGTGCCAGTAGTGATGGGGGAGCGGGCATCACAGATACGCAGTATTTT. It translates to CASSDGGAGITDTQYF. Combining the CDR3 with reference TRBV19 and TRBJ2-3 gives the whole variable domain DGGITQSPKYLFRKEGQNVTLSCEQNLNHDAMYWYRQDPGQGLRLIYYSQIVNDFQKGDIAEGYSVSREKKESFPLTVTSAQKNPTAFYLCASSDGGAGITDTQYFGPGTRLTVL.

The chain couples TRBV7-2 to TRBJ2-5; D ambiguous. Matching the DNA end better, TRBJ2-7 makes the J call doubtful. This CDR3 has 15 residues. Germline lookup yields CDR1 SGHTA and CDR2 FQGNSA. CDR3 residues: CASSLATSSNYEQYF. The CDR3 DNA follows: TGTGCCAGCAGCTTAGCGACGTCTAGTAACTACGAGCAGTACTTC.

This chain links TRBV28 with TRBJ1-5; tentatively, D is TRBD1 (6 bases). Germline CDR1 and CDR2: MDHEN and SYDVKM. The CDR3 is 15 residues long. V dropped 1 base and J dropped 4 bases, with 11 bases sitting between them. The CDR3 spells CASSLSQTGNQPQHF. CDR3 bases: TGTGCCAGCAGTTTATCTCAAACAGGGAATCAGCCCCAGCATTTT.

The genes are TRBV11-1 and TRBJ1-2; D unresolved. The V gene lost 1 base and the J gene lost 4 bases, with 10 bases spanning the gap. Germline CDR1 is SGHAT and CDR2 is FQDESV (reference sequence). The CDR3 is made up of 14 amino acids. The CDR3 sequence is CASSLDGPAYGYTF. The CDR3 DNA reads TGTGCCAGCAGCTTAGACGGGCCGGCCTATGGCTACACCTTC.

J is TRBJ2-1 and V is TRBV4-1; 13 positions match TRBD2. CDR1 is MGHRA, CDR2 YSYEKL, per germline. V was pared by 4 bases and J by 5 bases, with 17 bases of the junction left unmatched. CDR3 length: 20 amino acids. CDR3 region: CASSLVWTSGGTRKNNEQFF. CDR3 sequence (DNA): TGCGCCAGCAGCCTTGTCTGGACTAGCGGGGGAACGAGGAAAAACAATGAGCAGTTCTTC.

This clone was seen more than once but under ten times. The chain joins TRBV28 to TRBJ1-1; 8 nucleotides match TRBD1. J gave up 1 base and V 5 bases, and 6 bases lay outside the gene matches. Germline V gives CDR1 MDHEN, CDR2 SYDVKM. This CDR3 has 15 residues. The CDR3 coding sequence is TGTGCCAGCAGTACCCGGGGGACAGGGAACACTGAAGCTTTCTTT. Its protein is CASSTRGTGNTEAFF.

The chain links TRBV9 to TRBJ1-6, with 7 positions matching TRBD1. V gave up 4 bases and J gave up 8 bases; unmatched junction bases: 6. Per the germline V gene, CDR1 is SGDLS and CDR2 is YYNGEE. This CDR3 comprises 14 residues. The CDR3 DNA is TGTGCCAGCAGCCGTGGACAGGTGGATTCACCCCTCCACTTT. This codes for CASSRGQVDSPLHF.

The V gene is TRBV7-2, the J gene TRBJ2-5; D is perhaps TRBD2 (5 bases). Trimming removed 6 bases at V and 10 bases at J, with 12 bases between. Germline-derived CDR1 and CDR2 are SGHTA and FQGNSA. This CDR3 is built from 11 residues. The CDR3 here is CASSNTRGQYF. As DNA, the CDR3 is TGTGCCAGCAGTAACACACGGGGCCAGTACTTC.

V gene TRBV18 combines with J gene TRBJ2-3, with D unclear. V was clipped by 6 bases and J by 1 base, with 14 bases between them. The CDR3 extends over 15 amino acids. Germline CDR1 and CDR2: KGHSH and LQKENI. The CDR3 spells CASSKTQQGTDTQYF. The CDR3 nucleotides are TGTGCCAGCTCCAAGACCCAGCAGGGCACAGATACGCAGTATTTT.

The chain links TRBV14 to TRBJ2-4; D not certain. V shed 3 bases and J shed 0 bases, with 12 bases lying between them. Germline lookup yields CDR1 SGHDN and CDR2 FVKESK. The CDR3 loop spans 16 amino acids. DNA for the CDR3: TGTGCCAGCAGCCATCTTCGACGTAGAGCCAAAAACATTCAGTACTTC. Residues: CASSHLRRRAKNIQYF.

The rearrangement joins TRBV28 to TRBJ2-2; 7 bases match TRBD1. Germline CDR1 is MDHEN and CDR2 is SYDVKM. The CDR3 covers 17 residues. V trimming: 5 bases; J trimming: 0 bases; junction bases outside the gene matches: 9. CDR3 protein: CASSPGHGTANTGELFF. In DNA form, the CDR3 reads TGTGCCAGCAGTCCCGGGCACGGGACAGCGAACACCGGGGAGCTGTTTTTT.

The CDR3 here is CASSLQDVTTGELFF. CDR3 nucleotide sequence: TGTGCCAGCAGTTTGCAGGACGTTACCACCGGGGAGCTGTTTTTT. V gene TRBV28 combines with J gene TRBJ2-2; D uncertain. The germline V gene has CDR1 MDHEN and CDR2 SYDVKM. Trimming took off 3 bases at V and 4 bases at J, with 12 bases between the two ends. This CDR3 spans 15 amino acids.

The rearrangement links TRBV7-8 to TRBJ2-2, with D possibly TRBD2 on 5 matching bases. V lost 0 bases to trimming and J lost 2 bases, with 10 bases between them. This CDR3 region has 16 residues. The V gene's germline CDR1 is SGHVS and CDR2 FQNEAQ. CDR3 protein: CASSLAPSGNTGELFF. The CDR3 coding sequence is TGTGCCAGCAGCTTAGCGCCAAGCGGCAACACCGGGGAGCTGTTTTTT.

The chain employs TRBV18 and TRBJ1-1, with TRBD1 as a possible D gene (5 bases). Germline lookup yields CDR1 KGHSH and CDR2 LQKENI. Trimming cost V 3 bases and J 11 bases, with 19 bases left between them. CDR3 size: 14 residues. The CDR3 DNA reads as TGTGCCAGCTCACCGGGGGTAATTGTGGATCTGGCTTTCTTT. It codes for CASSPGVIVDLAFF. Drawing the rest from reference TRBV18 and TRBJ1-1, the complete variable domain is NAGVMQNPRHLVRRRGQEARLRCSPMKGHSHVYWYRQLPEEGLKFMVYLQKENIIDESGMPKERFSAEFPKEGPSILRIQQVVRGDSAAYFCASSPGVIVDLAFFGQGTRLTVV.

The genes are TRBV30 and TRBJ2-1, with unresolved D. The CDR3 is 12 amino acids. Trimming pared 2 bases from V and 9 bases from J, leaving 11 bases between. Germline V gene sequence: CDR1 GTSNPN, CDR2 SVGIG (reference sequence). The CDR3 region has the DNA TGTGCCTGGAGTCGGGTCCCAGGTGAGCAGTTCTTC. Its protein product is CAWSRVPGEQFF.

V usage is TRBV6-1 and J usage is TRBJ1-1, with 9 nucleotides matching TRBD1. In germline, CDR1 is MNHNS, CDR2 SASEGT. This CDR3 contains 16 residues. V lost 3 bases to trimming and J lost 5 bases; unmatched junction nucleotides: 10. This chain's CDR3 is CASSDPDRGAITEAFF. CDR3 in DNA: TGTGCCAGCAGTGATCCGGACAGGGGTGCAATAACTGAAGCTTTCTTT.